The 27 T cell receptor beta chains given below trace back to one sample, sequenced in a study of T cell clonality in common variable immunodeficiency. No antigen is known for these receptors. Study conclusions and caveats: Common variable immunodeficiency TCR beta sequences reportedly had fewer deletions and N-nucleotide insertions.

Produced via immunoSEQ multiplex PCR; TCRdb's table is partial and in-frame only. This sample includes some 19,000 clones with no singletons; its ten biggest clones take up over 6.5%. The sample taken for sequencing was peripheral blood mononuclear cells. These receptors were obtained from a human donor with common variable immunodeficiency.

Ten or more counts support this clone. From the germline J gene comes the end of the CDR3, since the read stops 3 residues before it. The chain employs TRBV29-1 and TRBJ2-2, with a tentative D call TRBD1 (5 bases). Germline assignment: CDR1 SQVTM and CDR2 ANQGSEA. The CDR3 runs to 14 residues. Trimming left V 0 bases short and J 6 bases short, with 11 bases between. The CDR3 reads CSVEDPGYPGELFF. CDR3 bases read: TGCAGCGTTGAAGACCCAGGGTACCCCGGGGAG.

To note about this clone: The read ends 3 residues before the CDR3 terminus; that terminus is restored from the germline J gene. The V call is TRBV23-1, the J call TRBJ1-5, with 8 bases aligning to TRBD1. TRBV23-1 is given ORF status, its function remaining uncertain. The V and J ends lost 1 base and 2 bases, in that order; junction bases with no gene match: 16. The CDR3 spans 20 residues. CDR3 bases read: TGCGCCAGCAGTCAATATGTGGGCAGGGGGCTCAATAAGGGCAATCAGCCC. Protein product: CASSQYVGRGLNKGNQP. The whole CDR3 protein reads CASSQYVGRGLNKGNQPQHF.

At least ten counts were recorded for this clone. From the germline J gene comes the end of the CDR3, since the read stops 3 residues before it. The rearrangement joins TRBV27 to TRBJ1-5; 8 nucleotides align to TRBD1. CDR3 length: 13 amino acids. CDR1 and CDR2 from the germline V gene are MNHEY and SMNVEV (reference sequence). Trimming removed 6 bases from V and 4 bases from J; junction bases left unmatched: 2. CDR3 protein: CASRDRENQPQHF. The sequenced CDR3 bases are TGTGCCAGCAGGGACAGGGAAAATCAGCCC.

About this clone: The sequenced fragment ends 3 residues before the CDR3 boundary, so the rest is inferred from the germline J gene. This chain links TRBV30 with TRBJ2-2, with 7 positions matching TRBD2. Germline V gene data show CDR1 as GTSNPN and CDR2 as SVGIG (reference sequence). J was trimmed by 5 bases and V by 5 bases; bases with no gene match: 5. The length of the CDR3 is 13 residues. The CDR3 loop reads CAWPRTRTGELFF. The sequenced part of the CDR3 DNA is TGTGCCTGGCCCCGGACTAGAACCGGGGAG.

This clone was seen many times. Read sequence stops 3 residues before the CDR3 end, and the germline J gene provides the missing end. Additional DNA sequences in this sample encode the identical CDR3. The genes are TRBV7-2 and TRBJ1-2, with unresolved D. Germline V gene data show CDR1 as SGHTA and CDR2 as FQGNSA. The CDR3 extends over 12 amino acids. Partial CDR3 DNA: TGTGCCAGCAGCTTAGATTCGGGGGGC. It is translated as CASSLDSGG. The entire CDR3 protein reads CASSLDSGGYTF.

This clone showed up just a few times. The read falls 3 residues short of the CDR3 end, and the missing part is taken from the germline J gene. This rearrangement joins TRBV7-6 to TRBJ2-7; D possibly corresponds to TRBD1 (6 bases). Looked up from germline, CDR1 is SGHVS and CDR2 is FNYEAQ. V lost 1 base and J lost 2, with 9 bases in between. The CDR3 runs to 14 residues. Partial CDR3 DNA: TGTGCCAGCAGCTTAGGGACAGTTCCCTACGAG. Translating it yields CASSLGTVPYE. The whole CDR3 protein is CASSLGTVPYEQYF.

This clone was recorded a few times. The read stops 3 residues short of the end of the CDR3; the missing end is completed from the germline J gene. The chain links TRBV7-2 to TRBJ1-2; a weak D match, TRBD1 (6 bases). The CDR3 is 14 residues long. CDR1 and CDR2 from the germline V gene are SGHTA and FQGNSA. Trimming shortened V by 5 bases and J by 3 bases, and 13 bases separated the two germline ends. CDR3 region: CASSAQGTYYGYTF. Partial CDR3 DNA: TGTGCCAGCAGCGCCCAAGGGACATACTATGGC.

Details on this clone: The sequenced fragment ends 3 residues before the CDR3 boundary, so the rest is inferred from the germline J gene. The J gene is TRBJ2-7, the V gene TRBV20-1, with 10 bases fitting TRBD1. With 4 bases clipped from V and 4 bases from J, the junction kept 7 bases outside the gene matches. The CDR3 loop spans 14 amino acids. Germline loops: CDR1 DFQATT, CDR2 SNEGSKA (reference sequence). The sequenced CDR3 bases are TGCAGTGCTACCGGGACAGGGGCTAGTTACGAG. Translating it yields CSATGTGASYE. The full CDR3 protein is CSATGTGASYEQYF.

This clone was seen ten or more times. Read data end 3 residues before the CDR3 end; the end is taken from the germline J gene. This chain connects TRBV7-8 to TRBJ2-5, with TRBD1 identical over 7 bases. The ends lost 5 bases at V and 1 base at J; junction bases unmatched: 4. There are 14 residues in the CDR3. Germline V gene sequence: CDR1 SGHVS, CDR2 FQNEAQ. CDR3 DNA (partial): TGTGCCAGCAGCCCAGGGACAGCCCAAGAGACC. Its protein is CASSPGTAQET. The full CDR3 is CASSPGTAQETQYF. Variable domain in full (rest from reference TRBV7-8 and TRBJ2-5): GAGVSQSPRYKVAKRGQDVALRCDPISGHVSLFWYQQALGQGPEFLTYFQNEAQLDKSGLPSDRFFAERPEGSVSTLKIQRTQQEDSAVYLCASSPGTAQETQYFGPGTRLLVL.

Many counts were recorded for this clone. The sequenced fragment ends 3 residues before the CDR3 boundary, so the rest is inferred from the germline J gene. The J gene is TRBJ2-1, the V gene TRBV20-1, with D possibly matching TRBD2 (5 bases). The ends were cut back, 0 bases at V and 0 bases at J, with 12 bases in the middle. The CDR3 length is 16 residues. Germline V gene lookup returns CDR1 DFQATT and CDR2 SNEGSKA (reference sequence). The sequenced CDR3 bases are TGCAGTGCTAGAGATGCCAAGCGGAGCTCCTACAATGAG. This sequence encodes CSARDAKRSSYNE. The whole CDR3 sequence is CSARDAKRSSYNEQFF.

This clone was counted between two and nine times. The read finishes 3 residues shy of the CDR3 end, and the germline J gene is used to complete it. This chain joins TRBV2 and TRBJ2-7; 8 positions agree with TRBD2. The J segment lost 3 bases and the V segment lost 8 bases, leaving 9 bases of the junction unmatched. Looked up from germline, CDR1 is SNHLY and CDR2 is FYNNEI. The CDR3 is 14 amino acids. The CDR3 reads CASVGDSGVYEQYF. The covered CDR3 bases are TGTGCCAGCGTGGGGGATAGCGGGGTCTACGAG.

This clone has a handful of counts. The missing CDR3 end, 3 residues past where the read stops, is filled in from the germline J gene. This sequence joins TRBV19 and TRBJ1-1, with D unclear. The germline CDR1 and CDR2 sequences are LNHDA and SQIVND (reference sequence). The CDR3 is made up of 14 amino acids. V lost 5 bases and J lost 5, with 15 bases in between. The chain's CDR3 is CASSPGMDWTEAFF. The sequenced CDR3 bases are TGTGCCAGTAGTCCGGGGATGGATTGGACTGAA.

This clone was seen at least ten times. The observed sequence ends 3 residues before the CDR3 terminus, with the missing tail filled in from the germline J gene. The J gene is TRBJ2-3, the V gene TRBV5-1; 7 bases fit TRBD2. The CDR3 runs 16 residues. V was pared by 4 bases and J by 0 bases, with 8 bases of the junction left unmatched. In germline, CDR1 is SGHRS, CDR2 YFSETQ. The part of the CDR3 DNA that was read is TGCGCCAGCAGCGCGCTAGCGGACCCTAGCACAGATACG. Amino acid sequence: CASSALADPSTDT. The entire CDR3 sequence reads CASSALADPSTDTQYF.

This clone was picked up a small number of times. The read stops 3 residues short of the end of the CDR3; the missing end is completed from the germline J gene. The rearrangement joins TRBV6-2 or TRBV6-3 to TRBJ1-1, with 10 bases lining up with TRBD1. V was pared by 8 bases and J by 1 base, with 10 bases of the junction left unmatched. The CDR3 totals 16 residues. The germline V gene has CDR1 MNHEY and CDR2 SVGEGT. The CDR3 loop reads CASSERQGAGNTEAFF. The CDR3 DNA, read in part, is TGTGCCAGCTCTGAACGACAGGGGGCGGGGAACACTGAA.

This clone showed up just a few times. The observed sequence ends 3 residues before the CDR3 terminus, with the missing tail filled in from the germline J gene. The chain links TRBV7-2 to TRBJ1-4; 7 nucleotides line up with TRBD1. Germline V CDR1 and CDR2: SGHTA, FQGNSA. With 6 bases clipped from V and 8 bases from J, the junction kept 6 bases outside the gene matches. This CDR3 spans 13 amino acids. The CDR3 reads CASSYRQGEKLFF. The part of the CDR3 DNA that was read is TGTGCCAGCAGTTACCGACAGGGAGAAAAA.

This clone was seen many times. The CDR3 is cut off 3 residues early in the read; its end comes from the germline J gene. The V gene is TRBV30, the J gene TRBJ1-1, with a weak D call TRBD1 (5 bases). The CDR3 contains 11 residues. Germline CDR1 is GTSNPN and CDR2 is SVGIG (reference sequence). The CDR3 sequence: CAWSVGGEAFF. Incomplete CDR3 DNA: TGTGCCTGGAGTGTTGGGGGGGAA.

Notes on this clone: The read terminates 3 residues before the CDR3 end, so the remaining end is supplied by the germline J gene. The chain employs TRBV10-3 and TRBJ2-7, with 8 positions matching TRBD2. The germline V gene encodes CDR1 ENHRY and CDR2 SYGVKD. V lost 0 bases, J lost 2 bases, and 6 bases stayed unmatched. The CDR3 length is 16 residues. The sequenced CDR3 bases are TGTGCCATCAGTGAGTCAAGGGCGGGGGGAGCCTACGAG. Encoded protein: CAISESRAGGAYE. The full CDR3 protein is CAISESRAGGAYEQYF.

This clone occurred many times. The read gets to within 3 residues of the CDR3 end, and the germline J gene fills in the rest. The chain recombines TRBV5-4 with TRBJ2-3; D is unclear. Germline V CDR1 and CDR2: SGHNT, YYREEE (reference sequence). The V end was cut by 1 base, the J end by 7 bases, with 7 bases between. This CDR3 contains 12 residues. The covered CDR3 bases are TGTGCCAGCAGCTTGCATCAGAATACG. Translated, it gives CASSLHQNT. The entire CDR3 protein reads CASSLHQNTQYF.

This clone has ten or more counts. Coverage ceases 3 residues before the CDR3 finishes, and the germline J gene fills in the end. The V and J genes are TRBV5-1 and TRBJ2-3; weak D call: TRBD1 (5 bases). V gave up 0 bases and J gave up 4 bases, with 6 bases separating them. Germline CDR1 is SGHRS and CDR2 is YFSETQ. The CDR3 length is 13 residues. The chain's CDR3 is CASSLDRSDTQYF. The sequenced CDR3 bases are TGCGCCAGCAGCTTGGACAGGTCAGATACG.

In its sample, this clone was seen a few times. The CDR3 is cut off 3 residues early in the read; its end comes from the germline J gene. The rearrangement uses TRBV18 and TRBJ1-3, with D maybe TRBD1 (6 bases). This CDR3 is built from 16 residues. V was pared by 2 bases and J by 0 bases, with 11 bases between. Germline-derived CDR1 and CDR2 are KGHSH and LQKENI. The CDR3 sequence: CASSPSQGFSGNTIYF. CDR3 DNA, as far as it was read: TGTGCCAGCTCACCAAGTCAGGGGTTCTCTGGAAACACC.

Remarks on this clone: The read terminates 3 residues ahead of where the CDR3 ends, so the germline J gene completes it. The genes are TRBV30 and TRBJ1-2; 7 nucleotides agree with TRBD1. CDR1 and CDR2 (germline): GTSNPN, SVGIG (reference sequence). The CDR3 runs 12 residues. V was clipped by 2 bases and J by 5 bases; unmatched bases: 2. The CDR3 bases that were read are TGTGCCTGGAGTCTGACAGGGTATGGC. Protein: CAWSLTGYG. The whole CDR3 protein reads CAWSLTGYGYTF. Complete variable domain (other parts from reference TRBV30 and TRBJ1-2): SQTIHQWPATLVQPVGSPLSLECTVEGTSNPNLYWYRQAAGRGLQLLFYSVGIGQISSEVPQNLSASRPQDRQFILSSKKLLLSDSGFYLCAWSLTGYGYTFGSGTRLTVV.

To note about this clone: The CDR3 end lies 3 residues beyond the end of the read and is filled in from the germline J gene. The chain joins TRBV19 to TRBJ1-5; TRBD1 agrees at 10 bases. V shed 5 bases, J shed 0 bases, and the junction held 7 bases outside the gene matches. Germline assignment: CDR1 LNHDA and CDR2 SQIVND (reference sequence). This CDR3 has 17 residues. The CDR3 DNA, read in part, is TGTGCCAGTAGTGCTATAAGACAGGGGGCTAGCAATCAGCCC. This translates into CASSAIRQGASNQP. The complete CDR3 sequence is CASSAIRQGASNQPQHF. The full variable domain, with the rest looked up from reference TRBV19 and TRBJ1-5, is DGGITQSPKYLFRKEGQNVTLSCEQNLNHDAMYWYRQDPGQGLRLIYYSQIVNDFQKGDIAEGYSVSREKKESFPLTVTSAQKNPTAFYLCASSAIRQGASNQPQHFGDGTRLSIL.

Many counts were recorded for this clone. The observed sequence ends 3 residues before the CDR3 terminus, with the missing tail filled in from the germline J gene. The V gene is TRBV6-2 or TRBV6-3, the J gene TRBJ2-2; D might be TRBD2 (6 bases). Germline CDR1 reads MNHEY; CDR2 reads SVGEGT. This CDR3 has 15 amino acids. The V gene lost 4 bases and the J gene lost 3 bases, with 12 bases spanning the gap. Incomplete CDR3 DNA: TGTGCCAGCAGTTCCCGGGACTCATACACCGGGGAG. It is translated as CASSSRDSYTGE. The whole CDR3 sequence is CASSSRDSYTGELFF.

Regarding this clone: The read halts 3 residues ahead of the CDR3 end, with the missing end drawn from the germline J gene. The genes are TRBV11-2 and TRBJ2-2; no firm D call. The CDR3 has 14 residues. The germline V gene encodes CDR1 SGHAT and CDR2 FQNNGV. The V end was cut by 0 bases, the J end by 6 bases, with 8 bases between. CDR3 DNA (partial): TGTGCCAGCAGCTTAGATCCGCAGGCCGGGGAG. This encodes CASSLDPQAGE. The full CDR3 is CASSLDPQAGELFF.

This clone showed up many times. The read terminates 3 residues before the CDR3 end, so the remaining end is supplied by the germline J gene. V is TRBV23-1 and J is TRBJ2-7; perhaps TRBD1 as D (6 bases). TRBV23-1 is an ORF for which the function is uncertain. V lost 6 bases and J 3 bases, leaving 15 bases between the germline ends. The CDR3 totals 14 residues. The sequenced part of the CDR3 DNA is TGCGCCAGCAGCACCACAGGGCTCCTCTACGAG. It translates to CASSTTGLLYE. The entire CDR3 sequence reads CASSTTGLLYEQYF.

This clone occurred many times. The read terminates 3 residues before the CDR3 end, so the remaining end is supplied by the germline J gene. The gene calls are TRBV5-1 and TRBJ1-1, with 8 bases matching TRBD1. V was clipped by 3 bases and J by 2 bases; unmatched bases: 9. This CDR3 region has 16 residues. CDR1 SGHRS and CDR2 YFSETQ come from the germline V gene. The CDR3 reads CASSYLEGQGNTEAFF. Incomplete CDR3 DNA: TGCGCCAGCAGCTACCTCGAAGGACAGGGTAACACTGAA.

This clone occurred a few times. The CDR3 end is not reached by the read, which stops 3 residues before it; the germline J gene fills it in. The rearrangement joins TRBV20-1 to TRBJ1-5; D is possibly TRBD1 (5 bases). Trimming removed 6 bases at V and 6 bases at J, with 12 bases between. The germline CDR1 and CDR2 sequences are DFQATT and SNEGSKA (reference sequence). This CDR3 has 12 residues. The CDR3 bases that were read are TGCAGTGCCGGACATTTTGGTCAGCCC. Its protein is CSAGHFGQP. The CDR3 in its entirety is CSAGHFGQPQHF.